This T cell receptor (beta chain) derives from a study of T cell responses to AZD1222 COVID-19 vaccine. Regarding this clone: Its antigen is not identified.

Overall study findings and caveats: No repertoire was sampled before or during the peak T cell response, only after it. Epitopes outside B.1.351 and B.1.1.7 mutated regions reportedly drew nearly half of spike TCRs. Recipients of AZD1222 seropositive at baseline numbered only 6 or 7.

Sequenced by immunoSEQ multiplex PCR; TCRdb stores in-frame clones only, minus some. Of 100,000 or so clones listed, around 87% are singletons. The CDR3 spans 15 residues. J lost 9 bases, V lost 0 bases, and 6 bases had no gene match. Germline-derived CDR1 and CDR2 are SGHAT and FQNNGV. The V and J genes are TRBV11-2 and TRBJ2-1; 9 bases match TRBD2. This TCR came from an adult who received the AZD1222 COVID-19 vaccine. Sequences were derived from peripheral blood, sampled 28 days after the second AZD1222 dose. CDR3 sequence reads: CASSLELAGVGEQFF. In DNA, the CDR3 is TGTGCCAGCAGCTTAGAATTAGCGGGAGTGGGTGAGCAGTTCTTC.